The next 25 T cell receptor beta chains were all read from a single sample in a study of naive and memory T cell subsets. The beta constant-region primer was an equimolar mix of two oligonucleotides covering TRBC1 and TRBC2. TCRdb ran MiXCR on the UMI-ligation and nested PCR reads and lists one entry per CDR3 protein. The repertoire consists of roughly 5,400 distinct CDR3 sequences, with 6.5% to 9% occurring once and the leading ten covering less than 55%. The sample was effector memory CD8+ T cells from blood. The subset: effector memory, CD45RA- CD27-. The receptors were sampled from a human donor in good health.

This clonotype has only a few counts. The chain carries TRBV9 and TRBJ2-1, with 7 bases that match TRBD1. The germline gives CDR1 SGDLS, CDR2 YYNGEE. This CDR3 has 11 residues. V gave up 3 bases and J gave up 13 bases; unmatched junction bases: 4. The CDR3 nucleotides read TGTGCCAGCAGCGCTGACAGGGAACAGTTCTTC. Its translation: CASSADREQFF.

The rearrangement links TRBV30 to TRBJ2-2; D is undetermined. From germline, CDR1 is GTSNPN and CDR2 SVGIG (reference sequence). The germline V and J ends were trimmed by 0 bases and 2 bases, with 10 bases remaining between them. The CDR3 is 15 residues long. In nucleotides, the CDR3 is TGTGCCTGGAGTGTACCGGAGCTTAACACCGGGGAGCTGTTTTTT. Amino acids: CAWSVPELNTGELFF.

This clonotype has at least ten counts. The rearrangement links TRBV7-8 to TRBJ2-3, with D perhaps TRBD2 (6 bases). V lost 1 base and J 1 base, leaving 18 bases between the germline ends. Germline V gives CDR1 SGHVS, CDR2 FQNEAQ. The CDR3 runs 18 residues. CDR3 in amino acids: CASSLGPGTSPGTDTQYF. The CDR3 DNA sequence: TGTGCCAGCAGCTTAGGCCCCGGGACTTCCCCCGGCACAGATACGCAGTATTTT. Variable domain in full (rest from reference TRBV7-8 and TRBJ2-3): GAGVSQSPRYKVAKRGQDVALRCDPISGHVSLFWYQQALGQGPEFLTYFQNEAQLDKSGLPSDRFFAERPEGSVSTLKIQRTQQEDSAVYLCASSLGPGTSPGTDTQYFGPGTRLTVL.

The genes are TRBV4-3 and TRBJ2-1; 8 positions match TRBD2. The CDR3 is 16 residues long. Germline V gene lookup returns CDR1 LGHNA and CDR2 YSLEER. The ends lost 0 bases at V and 7 bases at J; junction bases unmatched: 8. The CDR3 DNA sequence: TGCGCCAGCAGCCAAGATGCCAGCGGGAGTGGAAATGAGCAGTTCTTC. Amino acid sequence: CASSQDASGSGNEQFF.

This clonotype was found many times. CDR3 region: CASSQAELGAPDTQYF. In DNA form, the CDR3 reads TGTGCCAGCAGCCAAGCCGAGCTCGGCGCGCCTGATACGCAGTATTTT. V and J are TRBV14 and TRBJ2-3, with D unclear. Germline V gene sequence: CDR1 SGHDN, CDR2 FVKESK. V was pared by 1 base and J by 6 bases, with 17 bases between. The CDR3 has 16 residues.

This clonotype was seen at least ten times. In DNA form, the CDR3 reads TGTGCCAGCAACGAGGCCAACTCAGGCTCCGGGGCCAACGTCCTGACTTTC. Translated: CASNEANSGSGANVLTF. The chain links TRBV12-3 or TRBV12-4 to TRBJ2-6; D remains ambiguous. The V and J ends lost 7 bases and 4 bases respectively, with 20 bases between them. The CDR3 totals 17 residues.

Worth noting for this clonotype: Possible read error: a much larger clone is one base away. The rearrangement links TRBV6-4 to TRBJ2-3, with 11 bases lining up with TRBD2. This CDR3 comprises 15 residues. Per the germline V gene, CDR1 is MRHNA and CDR2 is SNTAGT. CDR3 sequence: CDSSLAGGSTDTQYF. CDR3 DNA sequence: TGTGACAGCAGCTTAGCGGGGGGGAGCACAGATACGCAGTATTTT.

This sequence joins TRBV10-3 and TRBJ1-1; a possible D gene is TRBD1 (5 bases). V lost 0 bases, J lost 5 bases, and 10 bases lay in between. This CDR3 is built from 14 residues. Germline CDR1 and CDR2: ENHRY and SYGVKD. In nucleotides, the CDR3 is TGTGCCATCAGTGAGTCTGAGGAGGGGACTGAAGCTTTCTTT. Translating it yields CAISESEEGTEAFF.

V is TRBV28 and J is TRBJ2-7; TRBD2 is a possible D gene (6 bases). V lost 3 bases and J lost 3, with 15 bases in between. The CDR3 totals 15 residues. Germline V CDR1 and CDR2: MDHEN, SYDVKM. This CDR3 is CASSLGRTSLYEQYF. The CDR3 nucleotides are TGTGCCAGCAGTTTGGGGAGGACATCCCTCTACGAGCAGTACTTC.

This clonotype was observed a handful of times. V gene TRBV6-2 or TRBV6-3 combines with J gene TRBJ2-7, with 9 bases aligning to TRBD2. V lost 6 bases, J lost 5 bases, and 11 bases stayed unmatched. The germline V gene encodes CDR1 MNHEY and CDR2 SVGEGT. The CDR3 has 15 amino acids. The CDR3 region is CASSPSSGSSDEQYF. The CDR3 DNA reads as TGTGCCAGCAGCCCCAGTAGCGGGAGCAGTGACGAGCAGTACTTC.

This clonotype was observed at least ten times. The chain combines TRBV4-3 with TRBJ2-7, with D perhaps matching TRBD2 (6 bases). The V end lost 3 bases, the J end lost 3 bases, and 15 bases lay between the germline ends. CDR1 is LGHNA, CDR2 YSLEER, per germline. This CDR3 spans 15 amino acids. The CDR3 reads CASSQENTGSYEQYF. CDR3 DNA sequence: TGCGCCAGCAGCCAGGAAAATACCGGGAGCTACGAGCAGTACTTC.

This clonotype came up many times. This chain uses TRBV20-1 with TRBJ1-1; perhaps TRBD1 as D (6 bases). The CDR3 is 13 amino acids. Trimming stripped 1 base from V and 4 bases from J, with 10 bases between. Germline V CDR1 and CDR2: DFQATT, SNEGSKA (reference sequence). The DNA of the CDR3 is TGCAGTGCTAGAGGGGCAGGGGCCACTGAAGCTTTCTTT. As protein: CSARGAGATEAFF.

This clonotype was found a few times. For the CDR3, the DNA is TGCGCCAGCAGCTGGGGACTAGCGGCCGAGCAGTTCTTC. Its protein is CASSWGLAAEQFF. This chain joins TRBV4-3 and TRBJ2-1; 11 bases agree with TRBD2. This CDR3 comprises 13 residues. Unmatched junction bases numbered 4, after V lost 5 bases and J lost 10 bases. Germline V lookup: CDR1 LGHNA, CDR2 YSLEER.

This clonotype was picked up many times. V is TRBV2 and J is TRBJ2-3, with 8 bases matching TRBD1. The V segment lost 6 bases and the J segment 0 bases; nucleotides outside the gene matches: 11. In germline, CDR1 is SNHLY, CDR2 FYNNEI. The CDR3 runs to 17 residues. The CDR3 sequence: CASSLLQGGASTDTQYF. CDR3 coding DNA: TGTGCCAGCAGCCTCCTACAGGGGGGTGCTAGCACAGATACGCAGTATTTT.

This clonotype was detected only a few times. The chain carries TRBV6-2 or TRBV6-3 and TRBJ2-7; tentatively, D is TRBD1 (5 bases). Trimming took 8 bases from V and 2 from J, leaving 13 bases between them. This CDR3 spans 13 amino acids. Germline V lookup: CDR1 MNHEY, CDR2 SVGEGT. The chain's CDR3 is CASGSTAPYEQYF. CDR3 bases: TGTGCCAGCGGATCGACAGCTCCCTACGAGCAGTACTTC.

This clonotype ranks as large. The chain combines TRBV4-3 with TRBJ2-6; D might be TRBD2 (5 bases). This CDR3 is built from 16 residues. In germline, CDR1 is LGHNA, CDR2 YSLEER. V dropped 0 bases and J dropped 0 bases, with 6 bases sitting between them. DNA of the CDR3: TGCGCCAGCAGCCAAGATGCGGGCTCTGGGGCCAACGTCCTGACTTTC. Amino acid sequence: CASSQDAGSGANVLTF.

Of note for this clonotype: This may come from a read error, since a much larger clone is one base off. V is TRBV6-2 or TRBV6-3 and J is TRBJ2-1, with 9 positions matching TRBD2. J lost 9 bases, V lost 0 bases, and 3 bases had no gene match. CDR3 length: 14 amino acids. Germline values: CDR1 MNHEY, CDR2 SVGEGT. CDR3 coding DNA: TGTGCCAGCAGTTACTCTAGCGGGAGTGGTGAGCAGTTCTTC. This sequence encodes CASSYSSGSGEQFF.

The chain couples TRBV25-1 to TRBJ2-2; TRBD2 matches at 10 bases. CDR1 is MGHDK, CDR2 SYGVNS, per germline. The CDR3 length is 14 residues. Germline trimming cut 5 bases from V and 3 bases from J; bases unmatched to any gene: 0. CDR3 nucleotide sequence: TGTGCCAGCAGTAGCGGGGGGGACACCGGGGAGCTGTTTTTT. It codes for CASSSGGDTGELFF.

This clonotype qualifies as medium-sized. This sequence joins TRBV6-6 and TRBJ2-3; no firm D call. V dropped 6 bases and J dropped 4 bases, with 11 bases sitting between them. This CDR3 is built from 13 residues. Germline CDR1 is MNHNY and CDR2 is SVGAGI (reference sequence). CDR3 nucleotide sequence: TGTGCCAGCAGAGGATTCATGGCAGATACGCAGTATTTT. This encodes CASRGFMADTQYF.

This clonotype was observed many times. CDR3 sequence (DNA): TGCAGTGCTAGACTAGCGGGGGGCCGGGAGACCCAGTACTTC. Amino acid sequence: CSARLAGGRETQYF. The chain carries TRBV20-1 and TRBJ2-5, with TRBD2 matching over 11 bases. The CDR3 spans 14 residues. J was trimmed by 5 bases and V by 2 bases; bases with no gene match: 4. In germline, CDR1 is DFQATT, CDR2 SNEGSKA (reference sequence).

This clonotype has ten or more counts. The chain has TRBV6-2 or TRBV6-3 and TRBJ2-7, with TRBD2 identical over 9 bases. Germline V CDR1 and CDR2: MNHEY, SVGEGT. V shed 2 bases and J 0 bases; nucleotides not matched to a gene: 2. The CDR3 sequence is 15 residues long. CDR3 amino acids: CASSYLSGSSYEQYF. CDR3 coding DNA: TGTGCCAGCAGTTACCTTAGCGGGAGCTCCTACGAGCAGTACTTC.

Within the sample, this clonotype is medium-sized (0.01 to 0.1%). The chain recombines TRBV20-1 with TRBJ2-1, with D perhaps TRBD2 (5 bases). Germline assignment: CDR1 DFQATT and CDR2 SNEGSKA (reference sequence). V lost 3 bases, J lost 8 bases, and 17 bases lay in between. The CDR3 covers 14 residues. The CDR3 here is CSASAPGKWDEQFF. CDR3 sequence (DNA): TGCAGTGCTAGCGCCCCCGGGAAGTGGGATGAGCAGTTCTTC.

There are many counts of this clonotype. The chain has TRBV7-2 and TRBJ2-5; D is perhaps TRBD1 (6 bases). Trimming took off 3 bases at V and 3 bases at J, with 8 bases between the two ends. CDR1 is SGHTA, CDR2 FQGNSA, per germline. The CDR3 length is 13 residues. Written as DNA, the CDR3 is TGTGCCAGCAGCTTGACAGGCGAAGAGACCCAGTACTTC. This codes for CASSLTGEETQYF.

This clonotype counts as large (0.1 to 1%). The rearrangement joins TRBV19 to TRBJ2-7, with D perhaps being TRBD1 or TRBD2 (5 bases each). The CDR3 is 13 residues long. Germline V CDR1 and CDR2: LNHDA, SQIVND (reference sequence). Deletions cut 3 bases from V and 3 bases from J, with 9 bases between. CDR3: CASSIGGIYEQYF. The CDR3 region has the DNA TGTGCCAGTAGTATTGGGGGAATCTACGAGCAGTACTTC.

As regards this clonotype: A much more abundant neighbour one base away suggests this may be a read error. The chain links TRBV20-1 to TRBJ2-7; TRBD1 matches at 8 bases. With 4 bases clipped from V and 6 bases from J, the junction kept 11 bases outside the gene matches. From germline, CDR1 is DFQATT and CDR2 SNEGSKA (reference sequence). CDR3 length equals 14 residues. The CDR3 region is CSATETGDTPEQYF. CDR3 in DNA: TGCAGTGCTACTGAGACAGGGGATACCCCCGAGCAGTACTTC.